This entry features one TCR beta chain sequence. The data stem from a study of T cells in tuberculosis. This table comes from immunoSEQ multiplex PCR, and its TCRdb copy is limited to in-frame clones, with some not included. The table has approximately 28,000 clones, 85% to 95% seen once; the top ten hold over 4.5%. Germline CDR1 and CDR2: MNHEY and SMNVEV (reference sequence). The CDR3 totals 15 residues. The trim removed 3 bases at V and 7 bases at J, leaving 9 bases unmatched. Material for sequencing was PBMCs. The rearrangement links TRBV27 to TRBJ2-1, with 7 bases aligning to TRBD2. This receptor was taken from a donor between 10 and 29 years old with latent tuberculosis or without tuberculosis infection. CDR3 in amino acids: CASSLGGALLNEQFF. Here the CDR3 DNA reads TGTGCCAGCAGTTTGGGAGGGGCACTCCTTAATGAGCAGTTCTTC.